Sequencing of this T cell receptor beta chain was carried out in a study of T cell responses to AZD1222 COVID-19 vaccine. Findings and limits, study-wide: Per reports, nearly half of all spike-specific TCRs target regions that are unmutated in variants.

Comment on this clone: Antigen specificity is unknown. Its ends do not fully match the called genes, so a read error is possible.

Some clones are missing from TCRdb's copy, which holds only in-frame ones; the method was immunoSEQ multiplex PCR. The table shows some 150,000 clones, with over 90% occurring only once. The CDR3 totals 15 residues. The germline V gene has CDR1 LNHNV and CDR2 YYDKDF (reference sequence). The chain uses TRBV15 and TRBJ2-3; a weak D match, TRBD2 (5 bases). Specimen: peripheral blood, collected 28 days after the second AZD1222 dose. The source is an adult who received the AZD1222 COVID-19 vaccine. The CDR3 nucleotides are TGTGCCACCAGCCGAGAGAGGGCGGGCACAGATACGCAGTATTTT. It codes for CATSRERAGTDTQYF.